Listed here are 20 T cell receptor beta chains from one sample, sequenced in a study of blood T cell repertoires in COVID-19 (dated by TCRdb to 2020 to 2022). The library was produced with the immunoSEQ multiplex PCR assay. TCRdb took this table from immuneACCESS and kept in-frame rearrangements with V and J called. Such tables lack part of the clones; where checked against another copy, unresolved V genes explain under half of the gap, and the rest is unexplained. Here the sample has roughly 340,000 clones; over 75% occur a single time. The ten biggest clones cover around 1.9% of the sample. The specimen was PBMCs or T cells enriched from blood (not recorded which). The source of these receptors is a man aged 35 to 55 in a cohort exposed to, infected with or recovered from COVID-19 (not recorded which).

This clone was seen a single time. The sample has other DNA sequences that encode this CDR3 too. The chain is built from TRBV6-5 and TRBJ1-6; tentatively, D is TRBD1 (5 bases). CDR3 size: 14 residues. The V end was cut by 2 bases, the J end by 7 bases, with 9 bases between. CDR1 and CDR2 (germline): MNHEY, SVGAGI. This chain's CDR3 is CASSYGGGNSPLHF. As DNA, the CDR3 is TGTGCCAGCAGTTACGGGGGAGGAAATTCACCCCTCCACTTT.

The chain employs TRBV19 and TRBJ2-5; 8 nucleotides agree with TRBD1. Germline assignment: CDR1 LNHDA and CDR2 SQIVND (reference sequence). J gave up 5 bases and V 3 bases, and 8 bases lay outside the gene matches. CDR3 length: 15 amino acids. The chain's CDR3 is CASSIRSGGWETQYF. CDR3 bases: TGTGCCAGTAGTATCAGGTCAGGGGGCTGGGAGACCCAGTACTTC.

The CDR3 here is CASSLLGATNEKLFF. The CDR3 region has the DNA TGCGCCAGCAGCTTGCTAGGAGCAACTAATGAAAAACTGTTTTTT. J is TRBJ1-4 and V is TRBV5-1; D unclear. V lost 1 base and J lost 0, with 7 bases in between. Per the germline V gene, CDR1 is SGHRS and CDR2 is YFSETQ. This CDR3 comprises 15 residues.

The rearrangement uses TRBV28 and TRBJ2-7; 9 positions match TRBD2. The germline gives CDR1 MDHEN, CDR2 SYDVKM. The CDR3 spans 14 residues. The junction had 1 base not matched to a gene; V was cut back by 3 bases and J by 1 base. CDR3 protein: CASSFSGGSYEQYF. DNA for the CDR3: TGTGCCAGCAGTTTTAGCGGGGGATCCTACGAGCAGTACTTC.

This clone has only a few counts. The CDR3 sequence: CASSWGQSGYTF. The CDR3 DNA follows: TGTGCCAGCAGCTGGGGACAGAGTGGCTACACCTTC. V usage is TRBV5-8 and J usage is TRBJ1-2; TRBD1 agrees at 7 bases. With 3 bases clipped from V and 7 bases from J, the junction kept 3 bases outside the gene matches. Per germline, CDR1 SGHTS and CDR2 YDEGEE. The CDR3 sequence is 12 residues long.

This clone has a single count. The V gene is TRBV2, the J gene TRBJ1-2; 8 bases line up with TRBD1. Germline values: CDR1 SNHLY, CDR2 FYNNEI. V trimming: 7 bases; J trimming: 4 bases; junction bases outside the gene matches: 8. This CDR3 spans 14 amino acids. The CDR3 nucleotides are TGTGCCAGCATAGAGGACAGGGCAATCTATGGCTACACCTTC. Translating gives CASIEDRAIYGYTF.

The chain is built from TRBV5-3 and TRBJ2-3, with TRBD2 matching over 12 bases. TRBV5-3 is an open reading frame, and its role is uncertain. This CDR3 spans 18 amino acids. V dropped 5 bases and J dropped 1; count of bases not matched to a gene: 11. CDR3 loop: CARRVSRLAGARTDTQYF. The CDR3, as DNA: TGTGCCAGAAGGGTCAGCAGACTAGCGGGAGCCCGCACAGATACGCAGTATTTT.

The chain links TRBV19 to TRBJ2-2; weak D call: TRBD2 (5 bases). The V and J ends lost 8 bases and 4 bases respectively, with 20 bases between them. Germline V gives CDR1 LNHDA, CDR2 SQIVND (reference sequence). This CDR3 comprises 16 residues. The CDR3 DNA reads TGTGCCAGTTCCCGAGAGGGCCCGCGAATCACCGGGGAGCTGTTTTTT. Its translation: CASSREGPRITGELFF. The full variable domain, its missing parts supplied by reference TRBV19 and TRBJ2-2, is DGGITQSPKYLFRKEGQNVTLSCEQNLNHDAMYWYRQDPGQGLRLIYYSQIVNDFQKGDIAEGYSVSREKKESFPLTVTSAQKNPTAFYLCASSREGPRITGELFFGEGSRLTVL.

The chain is built from TRBV5-1 and TRBJ2-2, with D hard to call. The germline V gene has CDR1 SGHRS and CDR2 YFSETQ. The CDR3 is 13 residues long. V dropped 4 bases and J dropped 7 bases, with 11 bases sitting between them. This chain's CDR3 is CASSLTPGGELFF. CDR3 DNA sequence: TGCGCCAGCAGCCTAACCCCAGGCGGGGAGCTGTTTTTT.

V is TRBV6-1 and J is TRBJ2-7, with 7 bases lining up with TRBD2. Losses at the gene ends were 3 bases for V and 10 bases for J; bases not matched to a gene: 12. From germline, CDR1 is MNHNS and CDR2 SASEGT. This CDR3 region has 14 residues. The CDR3 sequence: CASSEAPSGYPQYF. DNA of the CDR3: TGTGCCAGCAGTGAGGCCCCTAGCGGTTATCCCCAGTACTTC.

This chain uses TRBV19 with TRBJ2-1; 8 bases fit TRBD2. Looked up from germline, CDR1 is LNHDA and CDR2 is SQIVND (reference sequence). The CDR3 loop spans 12 amino acids. V lost 3 bases and J lost 15; bases outside the gene matches: 7. CDR3 sequence: CASSIKEREWFF. Here the CDR3 DNA reads TGTGCCAGTAGTATCAAAGAGCGGGAGTGGTTCTTC.

The V call is TRBV30, the J call TRBJ2-5, with 9 nucleotides matching TRBD1. Germline V gives CDR1 GTSNPN, CDR2 SVGIG (reference sequence). V lost 3 bases, J lost 5 bases, and 10 bases stayed unmatched. There are 15 residues in the CDR3. The CDR3 protein is CAWSRGQGPTETQYF. The CDR3 DNA follows: TGTGCCTGGAGCAGAGGACAGGGGCCAACGGAGACCCAGTACTTC. Together with reference TRBV30 and TRBJ2-5, the CDR3 gives the full variable domain: SQTIHQWPATLVQPVGSPLSLECTVEGTSNPNLYWYRQAAGRGLQLLFYSVGIGQISSEVPQNLSASRPQDRQFILSSKKLLLSDSGFYLCAWSRGQGPTETQYFGPGTRLLVL.

This clone has a handful of counts. The V gene is TRBV27, the J gene TRBJ2-7, with 9 bases lining up with TRBD1. Germline CDR1 is MNHEY and CDR2 is SMNVEV (reference sequence). CDR3 size: 13 residues. The trim removed 7 bases at V and 5 bases at J, leaving 6 bases unmatched. The CDR3 coding sequence is TGTGCCAGCACCCGGACAGGGGCTGACGAGCAGTACTTC. Translated: CASTRTGADEQYF.

The rearrangement uses TRBV7-2 and TRBJ2-2; no firm D call. The CDR3 spans 13 residues. Germline V gene data show CDR1 as SGHTA and CDR2 as FQGNSA. The germline V and J ends were trimmed by 3 bases and 3 bases, with 5 bases remaining between them. The CDR3 here is CASSFEDTGELFF. The CDR3 coding sequence is TGTGCCAGCAGCTTTGAGGACACCGGGGAGCTGTTTTTT.

The chain combines TRBV29-1 with TRBJ1-2; D remains unclear. Per germline, CDR1 SQVTM and CDR2 ANQGSEA. This CDR3 comprises 12 residues. The V end was cut by 6 bases, the J end by 0 bases, with 8 bases between. The CDR3 nucleotides are TGCAGCGTGTCAGAGGCTAACTATGGCTACACCTTC. It encodes CSVSEANYGYTF.

This CDR3 reads CASGAALEDTQYF. CDR3 nucleotide sequence: TGTGCCAGCGGGGCTGCGCTTGAGGATACGCAGTATTTT. The chain joins TRBV5-4 to TRBJ2-3; D is perhaps TRBD1 (5 bases). There are 13 residues in the CDR3. Trimming removed 7 bases from V and 6 bases from J, with 15 bases in between. In germline, CDR1 is SGHNT, CDR2 YYREEE (reference sequence). Full variable domain (rest looked up from reference TRBV5-4 and TRBJ2-3): ETGVTQSPTHLIKTRGQQVTLRCSSQSGHNTVSWYQQALGQGPQFIFQYYREEENGRGNFPPRFSGLQFPNYSSELNVNALELDDSALYLCASGAALEDTQYFGPGTRLTVL.

The gene calls are TRBV5-1 and TRBJ2-7; 7 bases align to TRBD2. Germline V gives CDR1 SGHRS, CDR2 YFSETQ. The CDR3 has 13 amino acids. V lost 0 bases, J lost 4 bases, and 1 base stayed unmatched. Written as DNA, the CDR3 is TGCGCCAGCAGCTTGGCCGGGAGGTACGAGCAGTACTTC. As protein: CASSLAGRYEQYF.

This clone was seen more than once but under ten times. Distinct nucleotide sequences in the sample also encode this CDR3. The chain uses TRBV5-1 and TRBJ2-7; the match to TRBD2 covers 10 bases. From germline, CDR1 is SGHRS and CDR2 YFSETQ. The CDR3 spans 15 residues. V dropped 5 bases and J dropped 0; count of bases not matched to a gene: 5. The CDR3 nucleotides read TGCGCCAGCAGAGAAGGACTAGCGGACTCCTACGAGCAGTACTTC. This gives the protein CASREGLADSYEQYF. The variable domain in full, completed from reference TRBV5-1 and TRBJ2-7, reads KAGVTQTPRYLIKTRGQQVTLSCSPISGHRSVSWYQQTPGQGLQFLFEYFSETQRNKGNFPGRFSGRQFSNSRSEMNVSTLELGDSALYLCASREGLADSYEQYFGPGTRLTVT.

This chain connects TRBV29-1 to TRBJ2-5, with 9 nucleotides matching TRBD1. The V segment lost 4 bases and the J segment 2 bases; nucleotides outside the gene matches: 5. The CDR3 has 14 amino acids. The germline V gene encodes CDR1 SQVTM and CDR2 ANQGSEA. This CDR3 is CSVVGTGSQETQYF. The CDR3 nucleotides are TGCAGCGTTGTGGGGACAGGGTCACAAGAGACCCAGTACTTC.

The J gene is TRBJ2-2, the V gene TRBV30, with 7 bases aligning to TRBD1. The CDR3 loop spans 13 amino acids. The J segment lost 6 bases and the V segment lost 5 bases, leaving 6 bases of the junction unmatched. The germline V gene encodes CDR1 GTSNPN and CDR2 SVGIG (reference sequence). CDR3 in DNA: TGTGCCTGGGGACAGGAAGTGTCCGGGGAGCTGTTTTTT. This encodes CAWGQEVSGELFF.